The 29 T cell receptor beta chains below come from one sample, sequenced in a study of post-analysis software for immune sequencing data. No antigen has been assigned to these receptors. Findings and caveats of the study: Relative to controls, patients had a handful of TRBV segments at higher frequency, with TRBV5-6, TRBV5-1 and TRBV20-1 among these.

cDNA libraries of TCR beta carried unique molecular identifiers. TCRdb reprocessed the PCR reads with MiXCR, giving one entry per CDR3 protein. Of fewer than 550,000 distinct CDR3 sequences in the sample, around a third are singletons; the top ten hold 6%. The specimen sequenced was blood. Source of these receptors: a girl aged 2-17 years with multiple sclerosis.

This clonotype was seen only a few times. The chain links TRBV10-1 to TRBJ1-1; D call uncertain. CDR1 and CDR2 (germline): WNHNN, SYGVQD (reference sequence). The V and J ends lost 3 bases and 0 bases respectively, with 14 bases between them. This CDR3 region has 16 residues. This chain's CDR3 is CASSDPQDHMNTEAFF. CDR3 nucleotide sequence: TGCGCCAGCAGTGACCCGCAGGACCATATGAACACTGAAGCTTTCTTT.

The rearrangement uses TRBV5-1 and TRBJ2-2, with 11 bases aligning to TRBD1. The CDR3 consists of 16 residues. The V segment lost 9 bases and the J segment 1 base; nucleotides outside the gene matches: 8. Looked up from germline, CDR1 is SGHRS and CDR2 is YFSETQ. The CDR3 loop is CANSRTGGKNTGELFF. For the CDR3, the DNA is TGCGCCAACAGTCGGACAGGGGGCAAGAACACCGGGGAGCTGTTTTTT.

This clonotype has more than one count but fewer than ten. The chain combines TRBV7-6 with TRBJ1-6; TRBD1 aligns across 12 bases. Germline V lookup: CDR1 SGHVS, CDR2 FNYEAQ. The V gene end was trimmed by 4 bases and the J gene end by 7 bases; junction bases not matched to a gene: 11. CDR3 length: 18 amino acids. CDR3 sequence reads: CASSSVATGQGANSPLHF. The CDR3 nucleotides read TGTGCCAGCAGCTCCGTGGCCACGGGACAGGGGGCGAATTCACCCCTCCACTTT.

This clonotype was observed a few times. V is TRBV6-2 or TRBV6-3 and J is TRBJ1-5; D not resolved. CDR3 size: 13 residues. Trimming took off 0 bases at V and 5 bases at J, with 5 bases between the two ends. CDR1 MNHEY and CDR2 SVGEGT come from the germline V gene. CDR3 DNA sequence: TGTGCCAGCAGTTACTCGGTAGATCAGCCCCAGCATTTT. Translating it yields CASSYSVDQPQHF.

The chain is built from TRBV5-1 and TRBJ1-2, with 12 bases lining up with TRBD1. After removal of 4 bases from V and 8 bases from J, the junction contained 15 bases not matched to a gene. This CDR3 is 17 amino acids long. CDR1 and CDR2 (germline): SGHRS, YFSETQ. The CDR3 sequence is CASSLGDRGPDYEGYTF. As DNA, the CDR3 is TGCGCCAGCAGCCTAGGGGACAGGGGGCCCGATTATGAAGGCTACACCTTC. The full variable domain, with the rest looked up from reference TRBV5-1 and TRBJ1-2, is KAGVTQTPRYLIKTRGQQVTLSCSPISGHRSVSWYQQTPGQGLQFLFEYFSETQRNKGNFPGRFSGRQFSNSRSEMNVSTLELGDSALYLCASSLGDRGPDYEGYTFGSGTRLTVV.

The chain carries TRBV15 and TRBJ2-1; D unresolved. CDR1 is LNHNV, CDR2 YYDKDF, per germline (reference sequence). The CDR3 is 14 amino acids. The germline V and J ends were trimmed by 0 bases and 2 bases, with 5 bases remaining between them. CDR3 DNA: TGTGCCACCAGCAGAGAACGGGCCTACAATGAGCAGTTCTTC. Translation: CATSRERAYNEQFF.

The CDR3 coding sequence is TGTGCCAGCAGGACGACAGGGGCTAATGAAAAACTGTTTTTT. This sequence encodes CASRTTGANEKLFF. The chain couples TRBV12-3 or TRBV12-4 to TRBJ1-4, with 8 bases aligning to TRBD1. The CDR3 runs 14 residues. With V trimmed by 6 bases and J by 3 bases, 3 bases remained unmatched.

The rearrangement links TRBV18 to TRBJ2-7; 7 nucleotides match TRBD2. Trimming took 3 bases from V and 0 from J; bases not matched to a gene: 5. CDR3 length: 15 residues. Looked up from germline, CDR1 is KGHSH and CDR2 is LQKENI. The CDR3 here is CASSPGGTSSYEQYF. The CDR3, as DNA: TGTGCCAGCTCACCGGGAGGGACCAGCTCCTACGAGCAGTACTTC.

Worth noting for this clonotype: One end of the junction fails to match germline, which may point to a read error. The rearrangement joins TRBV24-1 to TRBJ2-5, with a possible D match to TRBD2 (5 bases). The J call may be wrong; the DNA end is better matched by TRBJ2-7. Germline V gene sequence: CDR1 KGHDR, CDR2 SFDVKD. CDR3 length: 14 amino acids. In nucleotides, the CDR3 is TGTGCCATCAGTGACCTCGAGCCGGGGAACGAGCAGTACTTC. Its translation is CAISDLEPGNEQYF.

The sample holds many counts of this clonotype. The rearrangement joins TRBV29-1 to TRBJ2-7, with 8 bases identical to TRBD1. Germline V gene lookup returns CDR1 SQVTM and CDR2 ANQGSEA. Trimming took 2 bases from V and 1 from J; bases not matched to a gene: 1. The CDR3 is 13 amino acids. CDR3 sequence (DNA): TGCAGCGTTGAAAGACAGGGGTCCTACGAGCAGTACTTC. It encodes CSVERQGSYEQYF.

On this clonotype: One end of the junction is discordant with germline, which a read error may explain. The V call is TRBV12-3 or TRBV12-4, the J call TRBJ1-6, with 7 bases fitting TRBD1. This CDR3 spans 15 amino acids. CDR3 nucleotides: TGTGCCAGCAGTTTAGGGACAGGAAATAATTCGCCCCTCCACTTT. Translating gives CASSLGTGNNSPLHF.

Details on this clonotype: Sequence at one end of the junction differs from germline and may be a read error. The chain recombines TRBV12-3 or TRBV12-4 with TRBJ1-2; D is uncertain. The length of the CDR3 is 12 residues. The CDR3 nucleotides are TGTGCCAGCAGTCAGAGTAACTATAGCTACACCTTC. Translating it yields CASSQSNYSYTF.

In DNA form, the CDR3 reads TGCAGTGGAGCGGGACTAGCGGGGGGCACCACCATCGACGAGCAGTACTTC. Its translation is CSGAGLAGGTTIDEQYF. J is TRBJ2-7 and V is TRBV20-1, with 15 bases aligning to TRBD2. CDR1 and CDR2 (germline): DFQATT, SNEGSKA (reference sequence). The CDR3 totals 17 residues. V lost 7 bases and J lost 5; bases outside the gene matches: 15.

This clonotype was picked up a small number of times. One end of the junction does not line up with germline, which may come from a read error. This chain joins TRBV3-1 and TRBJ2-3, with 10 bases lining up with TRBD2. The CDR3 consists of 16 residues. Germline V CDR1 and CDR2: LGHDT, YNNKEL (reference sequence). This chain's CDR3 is CASSQGLAGATDTQYF. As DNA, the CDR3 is TGCGCCAGCAGCCAAGGTCTAGCGGGGGCCACAGATACGCAGTATTTT.

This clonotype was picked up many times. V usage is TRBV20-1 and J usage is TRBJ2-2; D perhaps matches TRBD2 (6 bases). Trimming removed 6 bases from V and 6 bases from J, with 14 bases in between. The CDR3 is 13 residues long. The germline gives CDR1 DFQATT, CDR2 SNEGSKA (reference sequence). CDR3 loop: CSASAREAGELFF. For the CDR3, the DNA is TGCAGTGCGAGCGCTAGGGAGGCCGGGGAGCTGTTTTTT.

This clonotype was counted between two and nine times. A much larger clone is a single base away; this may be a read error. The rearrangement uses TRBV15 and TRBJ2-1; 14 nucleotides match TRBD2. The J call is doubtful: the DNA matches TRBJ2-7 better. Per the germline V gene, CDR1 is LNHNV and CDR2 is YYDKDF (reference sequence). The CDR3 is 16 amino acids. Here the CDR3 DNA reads TGTGCCACCAGCCGCCGGGGACTAGCGGGAGACAATGAGCAGTACTTC. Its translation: CATSRRGLAGDNEQYF.

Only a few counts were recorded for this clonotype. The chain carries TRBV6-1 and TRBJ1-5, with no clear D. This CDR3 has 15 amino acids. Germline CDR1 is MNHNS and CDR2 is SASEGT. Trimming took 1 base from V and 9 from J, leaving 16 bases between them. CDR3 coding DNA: TGTGCCAGCAGTGAAGTTGGCGACCGGATCAGGCCCCAGCATTTT. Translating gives CASSEVGDRIRPQHF.

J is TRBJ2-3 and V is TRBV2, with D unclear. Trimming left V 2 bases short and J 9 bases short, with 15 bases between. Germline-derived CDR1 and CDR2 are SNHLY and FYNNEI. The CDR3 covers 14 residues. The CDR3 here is CASSETRESRTQYF. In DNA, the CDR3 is TGTGCCAGCAGTGAAACCCGAGAGTCGAGGACGCAGTATTTT.

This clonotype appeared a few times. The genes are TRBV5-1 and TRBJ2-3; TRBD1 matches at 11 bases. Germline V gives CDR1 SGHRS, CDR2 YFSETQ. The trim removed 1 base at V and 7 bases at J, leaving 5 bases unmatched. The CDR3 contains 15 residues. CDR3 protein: CASSLTGTGGNTQYF. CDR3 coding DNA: TGCGCCAGCAGCTTGACCGGGACAGGGGGTAATACGCAGTATTTT.

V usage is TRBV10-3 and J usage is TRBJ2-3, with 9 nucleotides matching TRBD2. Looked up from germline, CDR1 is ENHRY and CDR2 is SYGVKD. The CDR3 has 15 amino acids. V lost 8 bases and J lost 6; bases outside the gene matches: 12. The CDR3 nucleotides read TGTGCCATCCGGATCGCCCTAGCGGGGACCGATACGCAGTATTTT. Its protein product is CAIRIALAGTDTQYF.

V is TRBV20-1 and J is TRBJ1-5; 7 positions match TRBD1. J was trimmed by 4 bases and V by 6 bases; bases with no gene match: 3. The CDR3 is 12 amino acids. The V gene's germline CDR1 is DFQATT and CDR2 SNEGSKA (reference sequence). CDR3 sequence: CSAGDRNQPQHF. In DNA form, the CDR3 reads TGCAGTGCCGGGGACAGAAATCAGCCCCAGCATTTT.

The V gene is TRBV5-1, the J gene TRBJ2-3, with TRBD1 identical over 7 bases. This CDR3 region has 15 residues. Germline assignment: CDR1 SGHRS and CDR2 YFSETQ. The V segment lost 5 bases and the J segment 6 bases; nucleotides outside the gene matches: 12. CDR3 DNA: TGCGCCAGCAGTTTTGACAGGGTAGGGACGGATACGCAGTATTTT. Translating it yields CASSFDRVGTDTQYF.

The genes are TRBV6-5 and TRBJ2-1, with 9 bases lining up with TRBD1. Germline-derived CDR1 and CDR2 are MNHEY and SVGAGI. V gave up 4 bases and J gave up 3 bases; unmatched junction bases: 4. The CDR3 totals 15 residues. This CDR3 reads CASSSGQGLYNEQFF. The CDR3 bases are TGTGCCAGCAGTTCGGGACAGGGTCTCTACAATGAGCAGTTCTTC.

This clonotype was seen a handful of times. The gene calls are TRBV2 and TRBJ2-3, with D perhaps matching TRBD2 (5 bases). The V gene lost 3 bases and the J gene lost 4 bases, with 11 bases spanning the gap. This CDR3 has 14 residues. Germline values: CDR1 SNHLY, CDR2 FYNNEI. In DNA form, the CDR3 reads TGTGCCAGCAGTGAGGATTCCGGGGCAGATACGCAGTATTTT. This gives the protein CASSEDSGADTQYF.

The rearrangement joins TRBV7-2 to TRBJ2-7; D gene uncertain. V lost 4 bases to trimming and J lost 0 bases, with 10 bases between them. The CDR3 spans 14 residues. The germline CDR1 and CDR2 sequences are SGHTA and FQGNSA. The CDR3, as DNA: TGTGCCAGCAGCTCAGGACGGATCTCCTACGAGCAGTACTTC. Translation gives CASSSGRISYEQYF.

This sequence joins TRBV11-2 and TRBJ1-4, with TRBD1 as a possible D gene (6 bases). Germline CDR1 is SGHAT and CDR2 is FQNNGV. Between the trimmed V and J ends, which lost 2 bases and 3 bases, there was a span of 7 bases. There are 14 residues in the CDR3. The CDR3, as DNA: TGTGCCAGCAGCTTACAGGGGCCTAATGAAAAACTGTTTTTT. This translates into CASSLQGPNEKLFF.

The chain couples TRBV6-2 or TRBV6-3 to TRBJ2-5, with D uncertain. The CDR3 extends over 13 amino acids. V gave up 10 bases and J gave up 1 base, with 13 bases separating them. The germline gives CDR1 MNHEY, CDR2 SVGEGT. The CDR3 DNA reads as TGTGCCACCCGAGGAACTGGCCAAGAGACCCAGTACTTC. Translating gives CATRGTGQETQYF.

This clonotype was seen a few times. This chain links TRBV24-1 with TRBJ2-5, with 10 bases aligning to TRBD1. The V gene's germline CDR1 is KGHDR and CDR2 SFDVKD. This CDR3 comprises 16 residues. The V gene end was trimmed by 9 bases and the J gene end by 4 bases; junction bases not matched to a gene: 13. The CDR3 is CATSRDRGTRVETQYF. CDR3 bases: TGTGCCACCTCCCGGGACAGGGGTACGCGGGTAGAGACCCAGTACTTC.

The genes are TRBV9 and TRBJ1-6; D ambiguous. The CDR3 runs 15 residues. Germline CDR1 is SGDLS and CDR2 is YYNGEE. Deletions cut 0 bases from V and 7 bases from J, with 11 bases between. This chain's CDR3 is CASSVGPAGNSPLHF. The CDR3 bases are TGTGCCAGCAGCGTAGGGCCCGCTGGGAATTCACCCCTCCACTTT.